The sequence of this TCR beta chain was determined in a study of Graves' ophthalmopathy and Graves' hyperthyroidism. Whole-study findings and limits: Blood shared most expanded thyroid clonotypes above 0.001 frequency.

The hyperthyroidism patients had a new diagnosis of under 2 months' duration and were aged 18 to 65. This CDR3 is 11 amino acids long. Trimming took off 7 bases at V and 7 bases at J, with 11 bases between the two ends. CDR3 regions of TCR beta were amplified from RNA transcripts. First-round RT-PCR with HTBI primers preceded a second-round multiplex PCR. TCRdb recomputed calls from the multiplex PCR reads with MiXCR, one row per CDR3 protein. The sample comprises 600,000 to 650,000 distinct CDR3 sequences, over 20% of which are singletons, and approximately 7.7% rests with the top ten. Concerning this clonotype: Antigen: not known.

The sequenced material came from peripheral blood. The TCR originated in a woman aged 18-30 years with stable Graves' hyperthyroidism. Some clones in this sample may be carry-over from other donors' samples. The V call is TRBV12-3 or TRBV12-4, the J call TRBJ2-7; no clear D. The CDR3 region is CASNLGMEQYF. DNA for the CDR3: TGTGCCAGCAATCTAGGGATGGAGCAGTACTTC.